A few counts support the clone carrying this T cell receptor (beta chain). TCRdb independently ran MiXCR on the 5' RACE reads; one entry per CDR3 protein. The table lists roughly 50,000 distinct CDR3 sequences, around 9.5% of them singletons, with more than 1% in the top ten. These data come from a study of T-cell memory formation after mild COVID-19. This CDR3 comprises 14 residues. CDR1 is MNHNS and CDR2 is SASEGT in the germline V gene. V lost 5 bases, J lost 4 bases, and 3 bases stayed unmatched. The genes are TRBV6-1 and TRBJ2-1; 9 bases map to TRBD2. The source is a man aged 18 to 30 who had mild COVID-19 (a few samples of this study predate the infection). Cell type and time point are not known. The sequenced sample consisted of PBMCs or a T cell subset sorted from them (not recorded which). Here the CDR3 reads CASSKSGGYNEQFF. DNA of the CDR3: TGTGCCAGCAGTAAAAGCGGGGGGTACAATGAGCAGTTCTTC.